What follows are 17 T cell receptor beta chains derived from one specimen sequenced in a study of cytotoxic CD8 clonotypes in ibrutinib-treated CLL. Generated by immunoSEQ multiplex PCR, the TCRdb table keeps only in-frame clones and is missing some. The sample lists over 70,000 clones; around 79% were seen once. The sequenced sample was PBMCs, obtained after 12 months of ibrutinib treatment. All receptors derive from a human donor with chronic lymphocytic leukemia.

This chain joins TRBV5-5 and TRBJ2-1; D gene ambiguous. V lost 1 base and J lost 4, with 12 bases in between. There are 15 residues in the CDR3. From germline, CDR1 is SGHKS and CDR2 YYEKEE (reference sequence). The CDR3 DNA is TGTGCCAGCAGCTTGTTACCGAATCTGTACAATGAGCAGTTCTTC. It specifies CASSLLPNLYNEQFF.

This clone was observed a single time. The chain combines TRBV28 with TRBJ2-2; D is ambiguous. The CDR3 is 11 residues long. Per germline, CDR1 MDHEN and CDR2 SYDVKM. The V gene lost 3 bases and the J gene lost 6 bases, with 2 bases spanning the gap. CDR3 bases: TGTGCCAGCAGTTTGGCCGGGGAGCTGTTTTTT. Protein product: CASSLAGELFF. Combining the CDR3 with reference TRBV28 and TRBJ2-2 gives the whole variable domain DVKVTQSSRYLVKRTGEKVFLECVQDMDHENMFWYRQDPGLGLRLIYFSYDVKMKEKGDIPEGYSVSREKKERFSLILESASTNQTSMYLCASSLAGELFFGEGSRLTVL.

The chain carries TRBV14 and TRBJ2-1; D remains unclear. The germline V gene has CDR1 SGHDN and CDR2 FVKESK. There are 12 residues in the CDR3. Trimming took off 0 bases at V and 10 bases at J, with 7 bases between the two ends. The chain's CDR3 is CASSQDPWEQFF. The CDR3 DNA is TGTGCCAGCAGCCAAGATCCGTGGGAGCAGTTCTTC. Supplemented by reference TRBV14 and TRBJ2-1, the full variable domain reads EAGVTQFPSHSVIEKGQTVTLRCDPISGHDNLYWYRRVMGKEIKFLLHFVKESKQDESGMPNNRFLAERTGGTYSTLKVQPAELEDSGVYFCASSQDPWEQFFGPGTRLTVL.

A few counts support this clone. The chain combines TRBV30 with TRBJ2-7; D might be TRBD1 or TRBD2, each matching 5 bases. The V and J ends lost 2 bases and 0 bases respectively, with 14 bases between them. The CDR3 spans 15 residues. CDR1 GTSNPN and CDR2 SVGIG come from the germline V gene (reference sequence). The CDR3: CAWSIGTGASYEQYF. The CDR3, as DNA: TGTGCCTGGAGTATCGGTACCGGGGCCTCCTACGAGCAGTACTTC.

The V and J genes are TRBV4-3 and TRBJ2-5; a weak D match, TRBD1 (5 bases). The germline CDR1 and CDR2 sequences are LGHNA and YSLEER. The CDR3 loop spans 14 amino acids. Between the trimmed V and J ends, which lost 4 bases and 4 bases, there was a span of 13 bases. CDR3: CASSRVWGAETQYF. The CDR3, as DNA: TGCGCCAGCAGCCGCGTATGGGGCGCAGAGACCCAGTACTTC.

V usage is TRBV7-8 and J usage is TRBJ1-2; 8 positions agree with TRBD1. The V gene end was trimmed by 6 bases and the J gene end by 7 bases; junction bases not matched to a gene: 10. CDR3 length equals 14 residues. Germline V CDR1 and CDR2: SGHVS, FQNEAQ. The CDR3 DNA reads TGTGCCAGCAGACTACGAGGACAGGGTAGTGGCTACACCTTC. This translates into CASRLRGQGSGYTF.

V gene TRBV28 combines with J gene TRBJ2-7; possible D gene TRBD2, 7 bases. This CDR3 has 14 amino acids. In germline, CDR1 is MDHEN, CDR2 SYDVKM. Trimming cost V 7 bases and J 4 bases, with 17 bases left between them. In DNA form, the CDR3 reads TGTGCCAGCACCCTCGGGGGGAGGGGGTACGAGCAGTACTTC. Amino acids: CASTLGGRGYEQYF.

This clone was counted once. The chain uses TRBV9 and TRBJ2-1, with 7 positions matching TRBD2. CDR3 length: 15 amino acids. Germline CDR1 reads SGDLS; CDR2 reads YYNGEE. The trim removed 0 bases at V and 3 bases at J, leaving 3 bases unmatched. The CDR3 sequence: CASSVASGDYNEQFF. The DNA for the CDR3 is TGTGCCAGCAGCGTAGCCAGCGGGGACTACAATGAGCAGTTCTTC. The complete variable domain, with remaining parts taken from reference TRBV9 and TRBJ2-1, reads DSGVTQTPKHLITATGQRVTLRCSPRSGDLSVYWYQQSLDQGLQFLIQYYNGEERAKGNILERFSAQQFPDLHSELNLSSLELGDSALYFCASSVASGDYNEQFFGPGTRLTVL.

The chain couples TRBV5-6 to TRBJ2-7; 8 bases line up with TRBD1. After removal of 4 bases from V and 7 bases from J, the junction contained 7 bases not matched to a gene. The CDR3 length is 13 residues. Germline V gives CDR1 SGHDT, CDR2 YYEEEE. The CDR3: CASSPRGLREQYF. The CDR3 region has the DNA TGTGCCAGCAGCCCCAGGGGGCTCAGGGAGCAGTACTTC.

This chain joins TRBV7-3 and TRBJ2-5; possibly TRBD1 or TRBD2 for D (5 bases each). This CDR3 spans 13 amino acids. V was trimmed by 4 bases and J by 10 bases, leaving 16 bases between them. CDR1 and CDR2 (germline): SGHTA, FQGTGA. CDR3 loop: CASSSGYGGGQYF. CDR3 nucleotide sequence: TGTGCCAGCAGCTCGGGGTACGGTGGGGGCCAGTACTTC.

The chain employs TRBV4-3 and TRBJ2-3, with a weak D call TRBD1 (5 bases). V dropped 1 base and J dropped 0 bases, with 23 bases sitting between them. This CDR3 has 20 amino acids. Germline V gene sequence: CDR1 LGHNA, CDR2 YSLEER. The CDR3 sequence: CASSQAEKGRTPSSTDTQYF. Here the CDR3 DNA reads TGCGCCAGCAGCCAAGCAGAAAAGGGGCGGACACCCTCTAGCACAGATACGCAGTATTTT.

The CDR3 DNA reads as TGTGCCTGGGATCTCGGGACAGCAAACACCGGGGAGCTGTTTTTT. It translates to CAWDLGTANTGELFF. The J gene is TRBJ2-2, the V gene TRBV30; 7 bases match TRBD1. CDR3 size: 15 residues. Germline V gives CDR1 GTSNPN, CDR2 SVGIG (reference sequence). Unmatched junction bases numbered 8, after V lost 5 bases and J lost 2 bases.

CDR3 in amino acids: CASSTLAGDVGTQYF. The CDR3 nucleotides are TGTGCCAGCAGCACCCTGGCGGGAGACGTTGGTACGCAGTATTTT. J is TRBJ2-3 and V is TRBV4-2; 7 bases are shared with TRBD2. CDR1 is LGHNA, CDR2 YNFKEQ, per germline. V trimming: 5 bases; J trimming: 8 bases; junction bases outside the gene matches: 13. CDR3 size: 15 residues.

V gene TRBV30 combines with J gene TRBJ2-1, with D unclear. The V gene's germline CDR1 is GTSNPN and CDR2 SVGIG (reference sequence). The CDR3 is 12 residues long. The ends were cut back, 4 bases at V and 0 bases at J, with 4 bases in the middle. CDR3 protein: CAWTGSYNEQFF. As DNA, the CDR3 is TGTGCCTGGACGGGCTCCTACAATGAGCAGTTCTTC.

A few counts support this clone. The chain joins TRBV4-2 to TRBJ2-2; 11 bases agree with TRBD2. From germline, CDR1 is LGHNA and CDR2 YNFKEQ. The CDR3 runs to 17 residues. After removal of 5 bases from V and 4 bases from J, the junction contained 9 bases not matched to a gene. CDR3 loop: CASSSIPGLAVTGELFF. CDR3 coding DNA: TGTGCCAGCAGCTCCATCCCGGGACTAGCGGTCACCGGGGAGCTGTTTTTT.

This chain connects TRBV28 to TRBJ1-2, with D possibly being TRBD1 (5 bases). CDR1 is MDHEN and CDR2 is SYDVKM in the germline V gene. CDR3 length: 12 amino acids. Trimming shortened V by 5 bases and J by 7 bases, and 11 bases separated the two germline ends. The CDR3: CASSRTTPGYTF. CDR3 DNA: TGTGCCAGCAGTCGGACAACCCCTGGCTACACCTTC.

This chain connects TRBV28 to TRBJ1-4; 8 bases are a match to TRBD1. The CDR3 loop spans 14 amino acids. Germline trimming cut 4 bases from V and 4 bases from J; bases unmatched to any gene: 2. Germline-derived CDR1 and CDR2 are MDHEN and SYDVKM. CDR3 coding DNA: TGTGCCAGCAGTTCGGGACAGGATAATGAAAAACTGTTTTTT. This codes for CASSSGQDNEKLFF.